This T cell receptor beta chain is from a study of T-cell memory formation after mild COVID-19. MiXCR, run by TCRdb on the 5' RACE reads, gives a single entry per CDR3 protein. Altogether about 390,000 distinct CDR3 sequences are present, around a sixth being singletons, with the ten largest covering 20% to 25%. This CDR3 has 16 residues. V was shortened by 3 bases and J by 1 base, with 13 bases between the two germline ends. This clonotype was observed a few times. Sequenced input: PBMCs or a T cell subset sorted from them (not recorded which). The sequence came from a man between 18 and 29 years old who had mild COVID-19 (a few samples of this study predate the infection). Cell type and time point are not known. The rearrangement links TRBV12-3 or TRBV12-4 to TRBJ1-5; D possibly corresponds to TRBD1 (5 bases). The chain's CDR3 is CASSLGGVVSNQPQHF. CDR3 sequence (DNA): TGTGCCAGCAGTTTGGGGGGGGTGGTGAGCAATCAGCCCCAGCATTTT.